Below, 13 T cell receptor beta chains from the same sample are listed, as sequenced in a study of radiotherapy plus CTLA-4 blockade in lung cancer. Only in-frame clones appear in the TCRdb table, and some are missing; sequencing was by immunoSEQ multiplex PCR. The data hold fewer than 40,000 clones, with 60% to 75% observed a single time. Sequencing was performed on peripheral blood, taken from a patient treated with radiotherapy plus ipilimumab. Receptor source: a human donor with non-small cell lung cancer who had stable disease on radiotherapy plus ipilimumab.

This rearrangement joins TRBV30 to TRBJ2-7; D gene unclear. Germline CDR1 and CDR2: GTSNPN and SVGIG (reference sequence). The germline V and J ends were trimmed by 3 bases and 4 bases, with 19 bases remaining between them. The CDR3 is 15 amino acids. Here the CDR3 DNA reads TGTGCCTGGAGGCCCCTTAACCCCGGGCAGTACGAGCAGTACTTC. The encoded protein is CAWRPLNPGQYEQYF.

The CDR3: CASSAGTANTGELFF. The CDR3 nucleotides are TGCGCCAGCAGCGCCGGGACGGCTAACACCGGGGAGCTGTTTTTT. The gene calls are TRBV10-1 and TRBJ2-2; TRBD1 or TRBD2 may be the D gene (5 bases each). Germline V gives CDR1 WNHNN, CDR2 SYGVQD (reference sequence). This CDR3 is built from 15 residues. Trimming took 6 bases from V and 2 from J, leaving 13 bases between them.

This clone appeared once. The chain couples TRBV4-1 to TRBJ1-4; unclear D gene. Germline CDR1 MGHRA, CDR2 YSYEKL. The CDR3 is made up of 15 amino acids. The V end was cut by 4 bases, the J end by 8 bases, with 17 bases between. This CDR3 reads CASSPPEPSSEKLFF. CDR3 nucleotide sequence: TGCGCCAGCAGCCCCCCGGAACCTTCCTCGGAAAAACTGTTTTTT.

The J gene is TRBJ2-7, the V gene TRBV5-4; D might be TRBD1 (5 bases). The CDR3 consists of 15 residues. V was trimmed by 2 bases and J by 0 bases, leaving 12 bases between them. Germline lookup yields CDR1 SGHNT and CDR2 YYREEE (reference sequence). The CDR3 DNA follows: TGTGCCAGCAGCTTCCCGGACAAGAGCTCCTACGAGCAGTACTTC. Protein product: CASSFPDKSSYEQYF.

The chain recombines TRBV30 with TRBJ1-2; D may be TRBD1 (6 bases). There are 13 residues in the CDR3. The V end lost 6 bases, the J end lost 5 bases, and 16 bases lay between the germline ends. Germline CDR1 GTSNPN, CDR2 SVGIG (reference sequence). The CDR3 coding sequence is TGTGCCTGCCGTTCGGGACACGGGTATGGCTACACCTTC. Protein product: CACRSGHGYGYTF.

The CDR3 region is CASSQGQGNQPQHF. As DNA, the CDR3 is TGCGCCAGCAGCCAAGGACAGGGCAATCAGCCCCAGCATTTT. This sequence joins TRBV4-3 and TRBJ1-5, with D perhaps TRBD1 (6 bases). CDR3 length: 14 residues. Germline assignment: CDR1 LGHNA and CDR2 YSLEER. The ends were cut back, 1 base at V and 2 bases at J, with 6 bases in the middle.

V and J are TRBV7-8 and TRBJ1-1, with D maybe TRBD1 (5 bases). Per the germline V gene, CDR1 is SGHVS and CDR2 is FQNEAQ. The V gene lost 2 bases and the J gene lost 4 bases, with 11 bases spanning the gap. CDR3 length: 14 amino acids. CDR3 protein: CASSLTGRGTEAFF. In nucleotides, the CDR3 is TGTGCCAGCAGCTTAACAGGTCGGGGCACTGAAGCTTTCTTT.

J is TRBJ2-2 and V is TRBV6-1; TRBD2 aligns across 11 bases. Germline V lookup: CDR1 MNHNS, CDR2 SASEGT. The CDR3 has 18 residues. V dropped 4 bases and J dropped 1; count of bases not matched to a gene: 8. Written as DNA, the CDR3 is TGTGCCAGCAGTGCTGGAACTAGCGGGGGCCAGAACACCGGGGAGCTGTTTTTT. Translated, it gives CASSAGTSGGQNTGELFF.

Here the CDR3 DNA reads TGTGCCAGCAGTGAAGATAAACATAACACTGAAGCTTTCTTT. Amino acids: CASSEDKHNTEAFF. The genes are TRBV2 and TRBJ1-1; no clear D gene. The CDR3 covers 14 residues. CDR1 and CDR2 (germline): SNHLY, FYNNEI. The V end lost 1 base, the J end lost 2 bases, and 8 bases lay between the germline ends.

The CDR3 region has the DNA TGTGCCAGCAGCTGGGGTCGGGCAGGGGGCACGCGGGGCTACACCTTC. Translated: CASSWGRAGGTRGYTF. The chain recombines TRBV5-4 with TRBJ1-2, with 8 nucleotides matching TRBD1. The CDR3 runs 16 residues. Trimming took 3 bases from V and 8 from J; bases not matched to a gene: 15. The germline CDR1 and CDR2 sequences are SGHNT and YYREEE (reference sequence).

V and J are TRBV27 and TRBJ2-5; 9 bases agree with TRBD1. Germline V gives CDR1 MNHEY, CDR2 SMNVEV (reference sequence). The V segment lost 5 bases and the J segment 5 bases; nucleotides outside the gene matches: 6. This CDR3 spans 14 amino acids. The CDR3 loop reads CASSKQGARETQYF. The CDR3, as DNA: TGTGCCAGCAGTAAACAGGGGGCCAGGGAGACCCAGTACTTC.

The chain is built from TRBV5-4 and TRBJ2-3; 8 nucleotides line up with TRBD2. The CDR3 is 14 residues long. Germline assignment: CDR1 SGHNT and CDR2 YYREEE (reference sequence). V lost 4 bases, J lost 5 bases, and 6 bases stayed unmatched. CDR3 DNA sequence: TGTGCCAGCAGCCCAGCGGGGGCCCGAGATACGCAGTATTTT. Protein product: CASSPAGARDTQYF.

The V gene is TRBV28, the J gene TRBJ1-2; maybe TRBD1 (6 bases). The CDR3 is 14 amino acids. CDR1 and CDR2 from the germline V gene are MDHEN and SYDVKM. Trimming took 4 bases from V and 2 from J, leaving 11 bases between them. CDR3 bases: TGTGCCAGCAGTTCCCCGAGGGGGAACTATGGCTACACCTTC. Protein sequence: CASSSPRGNYGYTF.